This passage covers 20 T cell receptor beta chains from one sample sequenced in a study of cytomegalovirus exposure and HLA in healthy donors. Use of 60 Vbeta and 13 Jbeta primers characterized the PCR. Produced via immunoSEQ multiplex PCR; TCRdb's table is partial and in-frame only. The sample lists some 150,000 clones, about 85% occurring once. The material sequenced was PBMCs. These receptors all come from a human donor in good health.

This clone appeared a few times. CDR3 in DNA: TGCGCCAGCAGTAGGCGGGAGTCAAGTAATGAGCAGTTCTTC. Encoded protein: CASSRRESSNEQFF. V gene TRBV5-1 combines with J gene TRBJ2-1; 7 nucleotides align to TRBD2. The germline CDR1 and CDR2 sequences are SGHRS and YFSETQ. The V and J ends lost 5 bases and 7 bases, in that order; junction bases with no gene match: 9. The CDR3 extends over 14 amino acids.

The CDR3 DNA reads TGTGCCAGCAGTTTCGGAGAGACCCAGTACTTC. It encodes CASSFGETQYF. V and J are TRBV7-2 and TRBJ2-5; D not certain. This CDR3 is built from 11 residues. Germline lookup yields CDR1 SGHTA and CDR2 FQGNSA. The V and J ends lost 6 bases and 4 bases respectively, with 6 bases between them.

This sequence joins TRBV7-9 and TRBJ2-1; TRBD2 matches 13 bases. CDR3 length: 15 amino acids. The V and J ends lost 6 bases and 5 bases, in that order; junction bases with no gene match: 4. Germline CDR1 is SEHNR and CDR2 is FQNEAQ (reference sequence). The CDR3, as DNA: TGTGCCAGCAGGGTGGGACTAGCGGGGAACAATGAGCAGTTCTTC. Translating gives CASRVGLAGNNEQFF. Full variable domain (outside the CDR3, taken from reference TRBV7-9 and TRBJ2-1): DTGVSQNPRHKITKRGQNVTFRCDPISEHNRLYWYRQTLGQGPEFLTYFQNEAQLEKSRLLSDRFSAERPKGSFSTLEIQRTEQGDSAMYLCASRVGLAGNNEQFFGPGTRLTVL.

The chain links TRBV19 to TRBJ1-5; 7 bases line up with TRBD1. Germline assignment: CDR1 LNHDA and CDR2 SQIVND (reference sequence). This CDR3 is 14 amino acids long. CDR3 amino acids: CVTNNRGNNQPQHF. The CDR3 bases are TGTGTCACCAACAACAGGGGAAACAATCAGCCCCAGCATTTT.

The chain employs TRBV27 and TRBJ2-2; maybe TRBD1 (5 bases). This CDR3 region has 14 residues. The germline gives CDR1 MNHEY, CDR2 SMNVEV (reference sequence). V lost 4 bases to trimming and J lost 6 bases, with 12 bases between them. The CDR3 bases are TGTGCCAGCAGTTCCCAAGGGGTCGCCGGGGAGCTGTTTTTT. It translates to CASSSQGVAGELFF.

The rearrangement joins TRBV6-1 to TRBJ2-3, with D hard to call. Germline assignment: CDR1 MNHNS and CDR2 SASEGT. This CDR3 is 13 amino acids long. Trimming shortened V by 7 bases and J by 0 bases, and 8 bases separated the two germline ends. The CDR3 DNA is TGTGCCAGCACCGGTTGGAGCACAGATACGCAGTATTTT. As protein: CASTGWSTDTQYF.

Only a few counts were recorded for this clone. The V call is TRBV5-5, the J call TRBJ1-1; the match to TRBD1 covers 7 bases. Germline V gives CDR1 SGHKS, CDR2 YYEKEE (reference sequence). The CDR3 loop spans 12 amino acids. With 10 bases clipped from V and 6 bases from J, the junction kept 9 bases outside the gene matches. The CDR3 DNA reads TGTGCCGTCCAAACAGGGGCCGCTGAAGCTTTCTTT. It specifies CAVQTGAAEAFF.

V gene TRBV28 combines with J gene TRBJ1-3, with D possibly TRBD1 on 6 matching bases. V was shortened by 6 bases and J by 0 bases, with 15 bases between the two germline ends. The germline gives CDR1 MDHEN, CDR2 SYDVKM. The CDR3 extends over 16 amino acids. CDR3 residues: CASREIGQISGNTIYF. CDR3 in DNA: TGTGCCAGCAGGGAAATCGGACAGATCTCTGGAAACACCATATATTTT.

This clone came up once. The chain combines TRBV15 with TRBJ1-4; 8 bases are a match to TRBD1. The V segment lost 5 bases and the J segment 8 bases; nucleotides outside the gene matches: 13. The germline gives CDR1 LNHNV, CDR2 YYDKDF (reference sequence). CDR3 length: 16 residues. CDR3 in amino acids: CATSSGMDRVGEKLFF. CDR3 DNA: TGTGCCACCAGCTCGGGGATGGACAGGGTAGGCGAAAAACTGTTTTTT.

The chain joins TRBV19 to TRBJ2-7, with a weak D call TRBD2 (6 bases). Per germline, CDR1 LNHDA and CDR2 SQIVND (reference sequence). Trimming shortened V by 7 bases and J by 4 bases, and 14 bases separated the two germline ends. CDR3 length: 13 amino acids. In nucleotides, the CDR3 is TGTGCCAGTACGCGTGGGGGGATATACGAGCAGTACTTC. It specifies CASTRGGIYEQYF.

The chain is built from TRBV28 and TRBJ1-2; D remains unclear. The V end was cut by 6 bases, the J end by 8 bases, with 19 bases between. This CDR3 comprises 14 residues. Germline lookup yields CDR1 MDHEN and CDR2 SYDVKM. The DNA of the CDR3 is TGTGCCAGCAGCACCCTAAGTCGGGAGGTCGGCTACACCTTC. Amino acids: CASSTLSREVGYTF.

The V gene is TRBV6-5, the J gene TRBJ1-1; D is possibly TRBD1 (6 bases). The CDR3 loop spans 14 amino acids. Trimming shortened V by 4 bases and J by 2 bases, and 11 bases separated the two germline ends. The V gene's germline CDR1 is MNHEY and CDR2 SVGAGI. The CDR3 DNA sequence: TGTGCCAGCAGTTTATCGGGACATAACACTGAAGCTTTCTTT. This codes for CASSLSGHNTEAFF.

CDR3 coding DNA: TGTGCCAGCAGCTTGGTTGGGGGGGGCCCGTACGTAGATACGCAGTATTTT. Translated, it gives CASSLVGGGPYVDTQYF. The gene calls are TRBV5-4 and TRBJ2-3; D may be TRBD2 (7 bases). The V end was cut by 0 bases, the J end by 5 bases, with 19 bases between. CDR3 length: 17 residues. Germline lookup yields CDR1 SGHNT and CDR2 YYREEE (reference sequence).

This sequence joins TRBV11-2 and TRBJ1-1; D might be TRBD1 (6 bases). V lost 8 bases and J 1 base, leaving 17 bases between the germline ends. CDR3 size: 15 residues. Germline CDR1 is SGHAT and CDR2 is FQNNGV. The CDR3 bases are TGTGCCAGCGCCCGATGGAGGACAGAGAACACTGAAGCTTTCTTT. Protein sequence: CASARWRTENTEAFF.

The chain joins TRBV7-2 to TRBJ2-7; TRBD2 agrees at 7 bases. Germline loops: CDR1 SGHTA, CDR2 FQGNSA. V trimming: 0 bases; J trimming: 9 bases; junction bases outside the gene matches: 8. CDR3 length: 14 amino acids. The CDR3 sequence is CASSLAGGPRVQYF. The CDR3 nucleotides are TGTGCCAGCAGCTTAGCGGGAGGGCCGAGAGTGCAGTACTTC.

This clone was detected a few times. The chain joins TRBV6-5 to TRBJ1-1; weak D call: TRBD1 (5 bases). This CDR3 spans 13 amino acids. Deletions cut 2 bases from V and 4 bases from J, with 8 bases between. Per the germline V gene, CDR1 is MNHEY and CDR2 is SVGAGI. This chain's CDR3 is CASSYLQGTEAFF. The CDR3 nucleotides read TGTGCCAGCAGTTACCTCCAGGGCACTGAAGCTTTCTTT.

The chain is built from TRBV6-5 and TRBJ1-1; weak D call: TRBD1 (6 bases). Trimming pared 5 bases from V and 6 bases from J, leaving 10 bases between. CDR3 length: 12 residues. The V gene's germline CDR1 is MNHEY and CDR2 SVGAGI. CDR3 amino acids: CASSRDMSEAFF. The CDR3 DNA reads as TGTGCCAGCAGTCGGGACATGTCTGAAGCTTTCTTT.

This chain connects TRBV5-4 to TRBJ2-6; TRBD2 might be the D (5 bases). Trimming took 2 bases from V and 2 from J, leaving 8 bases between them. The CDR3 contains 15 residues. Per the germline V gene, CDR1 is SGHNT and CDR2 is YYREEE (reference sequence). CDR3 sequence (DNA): TGTGCCAGCAGCTTCCCGGGAACTGGGGCCAACGTCCTGACTTTC. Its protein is CASSFPGTGANVLTF. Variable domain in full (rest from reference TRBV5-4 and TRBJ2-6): ETGVTQSPTHLIKTRGQQVTLRCSSQSGHNTVSWYQQALGQGPQFIFQYYREEENGRGNFPPRFSGLQFPNYSSELNVNALELDDSALYLCASSFPGTGANVLTFGAGSRLTVL.

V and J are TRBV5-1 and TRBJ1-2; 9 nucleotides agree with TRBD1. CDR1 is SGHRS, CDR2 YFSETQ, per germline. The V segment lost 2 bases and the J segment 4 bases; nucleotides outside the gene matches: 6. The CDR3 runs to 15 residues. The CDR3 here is CASSLNRGRSYGYTF. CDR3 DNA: TGCGCCAGCAGCTTAAACAGGGGGCGTTCCTATGGCTACACCTTC.

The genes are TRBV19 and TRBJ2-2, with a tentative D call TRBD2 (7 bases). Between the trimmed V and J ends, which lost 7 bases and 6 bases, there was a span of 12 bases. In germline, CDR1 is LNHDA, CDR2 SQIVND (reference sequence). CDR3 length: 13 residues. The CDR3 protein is CASIAGAAGELFF. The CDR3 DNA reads TGTGCCAGTATTGCGGGGGCCGCCGGGGAGCTGTTTTTT.